What follows are 5 T cell receptor beta chains derived from one specimen sequenced in a study of shared clonotypes between healthy human individuals. Sequencing used immunoSEQ multiplex PCR; TCRdb keeps in-frame clones, though not all of them. The sample holds a few million clones, approximately 93% seen once. The sequencing input was naive CD4+ T cells from PBMCs. Subset reported: CD45RA+ positively selected. These TCRs come from a man between 18 and 29 years old in good health. Some clones in this sample may be carry-over from other donors' samples.

To note about this clone: A read error may produce the germline difference seen at one junction end. This chain connects TRBV2 to TRBJ1-2; 9 bases fit TRBD1. The CDR3 totals 17 residues. The V gene's germline CDR1 is SNHLY and CDR2 FYNNEI. This CDR3 is CASREALGGQGSHGYTF. DNA for the CDR3: TGTGCCAGCAGGGAAGCCCTCGGGGGACAGGGTAGCCATGGCTACACCTTC.

J is TRBJ2-7 and V is TRBV5-1, with 7 bases fitting TRBD1. The CDR3 consists of 16 residues. From germline, CDR1 is SGHRS and CDR2 YFSETQ. The V gene end was trimmed by 0 bases and the J gene end by 0 bases; junction bases not matched to a gene: 6. Written as DNA, the CDR3 is TGCGCCAGCAGCTTGGCCCCGGACAGGCCCTCCTACGAGCAGTACTTC. It codes for CASSLAPDRPSYEQYF.

This sequence joins TRBV29-1 and TRBJ2-7; the D is unclear. Trimming shortened V by 5 bases and J by 2 bases, and 13 bases separated the two germline ends. The CDR3 extends over 13 amino acids. Germline CDR1 reads SQVTM; CDR2 reads ANQGSEA. The CDR3 is CSVRLIYTYEQYF. CDR3 coding DNA: TGCAGCGTTCGGTTAATCTATACCTACGAGCAGTACTTC.

In DNA, the CDR3 is TGTGCCAGCAGCGGAGACAGGGGGAATGAAAAACTGTTTTTT. Residues: CASSGDRGNEKLFF. The chain is built from TRBV9 and TRBJ1-4; the match to TRBD1 covers 9 bases. This CDR3 has 14 amino acids. Germline V gene lookup returns CDR1 SGDLS and CDR2 YYNGEE. After removal of 3 bases from V and 5 bases from J, the junction contained 2 bases not matched to a gene.

The chain couples TRBV6-1 to TRBJ1-1; D gene uncertain. The CDR3 is 11 residues long. V lost 3 bases to trimming and J lost 7 bases, with 6 bases between them. From germline, CDR1 is MNHNS and CDR2 SASEGT. The CDR3, as DNA: TGTGCCAGCAGTGAGGAAGTTGAAGCTTTCTTT. This codes for CASSEEVEAFF.